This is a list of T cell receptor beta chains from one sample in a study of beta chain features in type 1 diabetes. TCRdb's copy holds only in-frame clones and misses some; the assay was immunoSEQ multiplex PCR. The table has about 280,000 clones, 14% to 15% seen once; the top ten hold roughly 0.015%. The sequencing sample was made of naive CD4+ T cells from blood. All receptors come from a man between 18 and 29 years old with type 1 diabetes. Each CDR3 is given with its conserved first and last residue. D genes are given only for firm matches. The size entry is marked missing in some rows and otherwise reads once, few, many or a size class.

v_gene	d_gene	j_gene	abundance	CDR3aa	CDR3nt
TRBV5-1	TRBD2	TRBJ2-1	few	CASSLAGGEQFF	TGCGCCAGCAGCTTAGCGGGAGGTGAGCAGTTCTTC
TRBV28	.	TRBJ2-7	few	CASTSPSGASDEQYF	TGTGCCAGCACCTCCCCGTCGGGAGCCAGCGACGAGCAGTACTTC
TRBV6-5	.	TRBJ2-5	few	CASSYNRALQETQYF	TGTGCCAGCAGTTACAACAGGGCATTACAAGAGACCCAGTACTTC
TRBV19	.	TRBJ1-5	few	CASSIRGDYQPQHF	TGTGCCAGTAGTATTAGGGGTGATTATCAGCCCCAGCATTTT
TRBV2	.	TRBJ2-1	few	CASSLRSRYNEQFF	TGTGCCAGCAGTCTCCGGTCCCGCTACAATGAGCAGTTCTTC
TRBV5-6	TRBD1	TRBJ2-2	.	CASSRRQGARELFF	TGTGCCAGCAGCCGACGACAGGGGGCTCGGGAGCTGTTTTTT
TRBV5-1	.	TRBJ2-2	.	CASSGLQGSTGELFF	TGCGCCAGCAGCGGCCTACAGGGTAGCACCGGGGAGCTGTTTTTT
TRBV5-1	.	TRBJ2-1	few	CASSVRGDSSEQFF	TGCGCCAGCAGCGTTAGAGGAGATAGTAGTGAGCAGTTCTTC
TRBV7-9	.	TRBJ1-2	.	CASSSESTGDGYTF	TGTGCCAGCAGCTCCGAATCCACCGGAGATGGCTACACCTTC
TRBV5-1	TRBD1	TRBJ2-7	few	CASSGRDRGSYEQYF	TGCGCCAGCAGCGGAAGAGACAGGGGCTCCTACGAGCAGTACTTC
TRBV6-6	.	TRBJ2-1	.	CASSYSRGINEQFF	TGTGCCAGCAGTTACTCGAGAGGGATCAATGAGCAGTTCTTC
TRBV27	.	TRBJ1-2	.	CASRAGNDYGYTF	TGTGCCAGCAGGGCAGGGAATGACTATGGCTACACCTTC
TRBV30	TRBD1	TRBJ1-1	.	CAWSEQGAEAFF	TGTGCCTGGAGTGAACAGGGGGCTGAAGCTTTCTTT
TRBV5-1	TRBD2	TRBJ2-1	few	CASSKEAGASYNEQFF	TGCGCCAGCAGCAAGGAAGCGGGGGCCTCCTACAATGAGCAGTTCTTC
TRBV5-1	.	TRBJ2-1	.	CASSLGQGRDEQFF	TGCGCCAGCAGCTTGGGGCAGGGTAGGGATGAGCAGTTCTTC
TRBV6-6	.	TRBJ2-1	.	CASSYYGQFEQFF	TGTGCCAGCAGTTATTACGGACAGTTTGAGCAGTTCTTC
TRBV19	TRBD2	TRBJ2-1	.	CATSRGLAGNEQFF	TGTGCCACCTCGCGTGGGCTAGCGGGCAATGAGCAGTTCTTC
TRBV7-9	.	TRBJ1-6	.	CASRLRGSSPLHF	TGTGCCAGCAGGCTCCGGGGTTCTTCACCCCTCCACTTT
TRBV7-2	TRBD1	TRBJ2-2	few	CASSLTGPGAGELFF	TGTGCCAGCTCTCTGACAGGGCCCGGAGCCGGGGAGCTGTTTTTT
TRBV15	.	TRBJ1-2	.	CATSRDYSYSYYGYTF	TGTGCCACCAGCAGGGACTATTCTTATTCGTACTATGGCTACACCTTC
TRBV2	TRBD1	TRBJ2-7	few	CASQPGQFYEQYF	TGTGCCAGCCAGCCGGGACAGTTCTACGAGCAGTACTTC
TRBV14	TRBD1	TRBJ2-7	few	CASRVTGGGEQYF	TGTGCCAGCAGGGTAACAGGGGGTGGCGAGCAGTACTTC
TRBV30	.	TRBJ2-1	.	CASNPPGVHSTSNEQFF	TGTGCCTCAAACCCCCCGGGTGTACACTCCACAAGCAATGAGCAGTTCTTC
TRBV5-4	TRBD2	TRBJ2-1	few	CASSLAGLAENEQFF	TGTGCCAGCAGCTTGGCGGGACTAGCTGAGAATGAGCAGTTCTTC
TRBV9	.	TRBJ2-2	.	CASSVEVQATGELFF	TGTGCCAGCAGCGTAGAAGTACAGGCGACCGGGGAGCTGTTTTTT
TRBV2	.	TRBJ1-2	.	CASSESRGSNYGYTF	TGTGCCAGCAGTGAAAGTCGGGGAAGTAACTATGGCTACACCTTC
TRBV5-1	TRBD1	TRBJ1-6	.	CASSPYDRDNSPLHF	TGCGCCAGCAGCCCATACGACAGGGACAATTCACCCCTCCACTTT
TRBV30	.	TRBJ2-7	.	CAWSVAIYEQYF	TGTGCCTGGAGTGTAGCAATCTACGAGCAGTACTTC
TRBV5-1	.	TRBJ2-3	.	CASSLSPLAASTDTQYF	TGCGCCAGCAGCTTGTCTCCATTAGCGGCTAGCACAGATACGCAGTATTTT
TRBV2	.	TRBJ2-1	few	CASAQGYNEQFF	TGTGCCAGCGCGCAGGGCTACAATGAGCAGTTCTTC
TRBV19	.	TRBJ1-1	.	CASSIGAAFPEAFF	TGTGCCAGTAGTATTGGAGCAGCCTTTCCTGAAGCTTTCTTT
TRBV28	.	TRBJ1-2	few	CASSLHRAYGYTF	TGTGCCAGCAGTTTACACAGGGCCTATGGCTACACCTTC
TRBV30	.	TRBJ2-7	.	CAWSTAYEQYF	TGTGCCTGGAGTACGGCCTACGAGCAGTACTTC
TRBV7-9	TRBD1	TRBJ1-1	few	CASSLSPVTGKMNTEAFF	TGTGCCAGCAGCTTAAGCCCCGTGACAGGGAAAATGAACACTGAAGCTTTCTTT
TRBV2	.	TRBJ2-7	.	CASSNRAGNGEQYF	TGTGCCTCTTCAAACCGGGCGGGAAATGGCGAGCAGTACTTC
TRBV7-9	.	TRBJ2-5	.	CASSLLKPSYF	TGTGCCAGCAGTCTACTTAAACCGTCCTACTTC
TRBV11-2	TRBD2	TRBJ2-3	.	CASSRPLAGGHTDTQYF	TGTGCCAGCAGCCGCCCCCTAGCGGGGGGGCACACAGATACGCAGTATTTT
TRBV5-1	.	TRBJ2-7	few	CASSFRDSNEQYF	TGCGCCAGCAGCTTCCGCGACAGTAACGAGCAGTACTTC
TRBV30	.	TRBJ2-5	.	CAWSRKQSETQYF	TGTGCCTGGAGTCGGAAACAGTCGGAGACCCAGTACTTC
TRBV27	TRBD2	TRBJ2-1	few	CASRRTSGNNEQFF	TGTGCCAGCAGAAGGACTAGCGGAAACAATGAGCAGTTCTTC
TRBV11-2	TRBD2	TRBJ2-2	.	CASSAHGLAGGYNTGELFF	TGTGCCAGCAGCGCACATGGACTAGCGGGGGGGTATAACACCGGGGAGCTGTTTTTT
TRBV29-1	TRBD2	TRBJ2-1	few	CSVSLAGEAYNEQFF	TGCAGCGTTTCCCTAGCGGGAGAGGCCTACAATGAGCAGTTCTTC
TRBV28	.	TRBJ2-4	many	CASSSGSNIQYF	TGTGCCAGCAGCTCGGGATCCAACATTCAGTACTTC
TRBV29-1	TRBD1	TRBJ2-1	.	CSVSVWGTGSYNEQFF	TGCAGCGTATCCGTCTGGGGGACAGGGTCCTACAATGAGCAGTTCTTC
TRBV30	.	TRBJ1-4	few	CACTGSSNEKLFF	TGTGCCTGTACAGGGTCCTCTAATGAAAAACTGTTTTTT
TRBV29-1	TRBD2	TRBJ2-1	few	CSVYYPSGSGNEQFF	TGCAGCGTCTATTACCCTAGCGGGAGCGGCAATGAGCAGTTCTTC
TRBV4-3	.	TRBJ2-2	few	CASSQIQGMDTGELFF	TGCGCCAGCAGCCAGATACAGGGAATGGACACCGGGGAGCTGTTTTTT
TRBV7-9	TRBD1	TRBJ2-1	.	CAIYRQGTYNEQFF	TGTGCCATCTACCGACAGGGTACCTACAATGAGCAGTTCTTC
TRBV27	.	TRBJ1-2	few	CASSPGGYGYTF	TGTGCCAGCAGTCCCGGGGGGTATGGCTACACCTTC
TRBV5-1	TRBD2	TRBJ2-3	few	CASRRGSTDTQYF	TGCGCCAGCAGGCGGGGGAGCACAGATACGCAGTATTTT